Listed below are T cell receptor beta chains from one sample, sequenced in a study of shared clonotypes between healthy human individuals. Method: immunoSEQ multiplex PCR; TCRdb's copy keeps in-frame clones and lacks some. The sample has some 2,500,000 clones, 80% to 95% seen once. Sequencing input: naive CD4+ T cells from PBMCs. Receptors were obtained from a man younger than 35 in good health. Some clones in this sample may be carry-over from other donors' samples. CDR3s include the opening cysteine and the closing phenylalanine or tryptophan. The D gene is left open where the match is weak. Clone size, where shown, is once, few, many, or a class for clones that have expanded.

TRBV4-1,.,.,TRBJ2-4,TGCGCCAGCAGCCAAGGGGGGGGCGGCCCGGCCCCGGCTGTCATTCAGTACTTC,CASSQGGGGPAPAVIQYF
TRBV19,TRBD1,.,TRBJ1-5,TGTGCCAGTAGGGGGACAGATAGCAATCAGCCCCAGCATTTT,CASRGTDSNQPQHF
TRBV15,.,.,TRBJ1-4,TGTGCCACCAGCAGGCCTGCTGAGGTGCTGTTTTTT,CATSRPAEVLFF
TRBV14,TRBD2,.,TRBJ2-2,TGTGCCAGCAGCCAAGATGCGGGAGTGAGCACCGGGGAGCTGTTTTTT,CASSQDAGVSTGELFF
TRBV5-4,.,.,TRBJ2-1,TGTGCCAGCAGCTTGGGGGTACGGAATGAGCAGTTCTTC,CASSLGVRNEQFF
TRBV18,.,.,TRBJ1-3,TGTGCCAGCTCACCGGTCGTCGGCAACTCTGGAAACACCATATATTTT,CASSPVVGNSGNTIYF
TRBV5-4,.,.,TRBJ2-2,TGTGCCAGCAGCTCGAGGCTAGCCGCGAACACCGGGGAGCTGTTTTTT,CASSSRLAANTGELFF
TRBV25-1,.,.,TRBJ1-1,TGTGCCAGCAGTGCGATAAACACTGAAGCTTTCTTT,CASSAINTEAFF
TRBV5-1,TRBD2,.,TRBJ2-2,TGCGCCAGCAGCTTGATAGCGGGTAACACCGGGGAGCTGTTTTTT,CASSLIAGNTGELFF
TRBV7-8,TRBD1,.,TRBJ1-2,TGTGCCAGCAGCTTAATCTCCAGGGGGCACGGCTACACCTTC,CASSLISRGHGYTF
TRBV5-1,.,.,TRBJ2-1,TGCGCCAGCAGCTCGGGAGCTTACAACGTCGATGAGCAGTTCTTC,CASSSGAYNVDEQFF
TRBV5-1,.,.,TRBJ2-3,TGCGCCAGCAGCTTGTCCGGGGCGGTCACAGATACGCAGTATTTT,CASSLSGAVTDTQYF
TRBV6-5,.,.,TRBJ1-2,TGTGCCAGCAGTTACCCCGGGGCAAGGGGCTACACCTTC,CASSYPGARGYTF
TRBV28,.,.,TRBJ1-5,TGTGCCAGCAGTCGTCCCGATCAGCCCCAGCATTTT,CASSRPDQPQHF
TRBV28,.,.,TRBJ1-5,TGTGCCAGCAGTTTAGGGGGACGGCTTAATCAGCCCCAGCATTTT,CASSLGGRLNQPQHF
TRBV7-2,TRBD2,.,TRBJ2-1,TGTGCCAGCAGCCCCAAACCGACTAGCTCCAGTGAGCAGTTCTTC,CASSPKPTSSSEQFF
TRBV18,.,.,TRBJ2-1,TGTGCCAGCTCACCACCGACTGGCTCCTACAATGAGCAGTTCTTC,CASSPPTGSYNEQFF
TRBV4-3,.,.,TRBJ2-7,TGCGCCAGCAGCCAATCCACCGGGGACGGTTCCTACGAGCAGTACTTC,CASSQSTGDGSYEQYF
TRBV5-1,TRBD1,.,TRBJ2-7,TGCGCCAGCAGCGGGCAGGGGGAATACGAGCAGTACTTC,CASSGQGEYEQYF
TRBV7-3,.,once,TRBJ2-5,TGTGCCAGCAGCTTAGGACCACCAGAGACCCAGTACTTC,CASSLGPPETQYF
TRBV7-2,TRBD2,.,TRBJ2-1,TGTGCCAGCAGCCCCGGGACTAGCCGGTTAAATGAGCAGTTCTTC,CASSPGTSRLNEQFF
TRBV5-1,TRBD1,.,TRBJ2-4,TGCGCCAGCAGCCCCACCCCGGACAGGGGGAAAAACATTCAGTACTTC,CASSPTPDRGKNIQYF
TRBV4-1,.,.,TRBJ1-5,TGCGCCAGCAGCAGACGGTCAAATCAGGGTGTTCAGCCCCAGCATTTT,CASSRRSNQGVQPQHF
TRBV18,TRBD2,.,TRBJ2-5,TGTGCCAGCTCACCACCGTCTAGCGGGACGGCGGAGACCCAGTACTTC,CASSPPSSGTAETQYF
TRBV28,TRBD2,once,TRBJ2-3,TGTGCCACCGGTCTTGGGGGGGCAGATACGCAGTATTTT,CATGLGGADTQYF
TRBV20-1,.,.,TRBJ2-5,TGCAGTGGTACGGTTCAAGAGACCCAGTACTTC,CSGTVQETQYF
TRBV6-1,TRBD2,.,TRBJ2-6,TGTGCCAGCAGTGAGGGGGGGGCTGGGGCCAACGTCCTGACTTTC,CASSEGGAGANVLTF
TRBV6-5,.,.,TRBJ2-2,TGTGCCAGCGCGACCCGGGCGGCGAACACCGGGGAGCTGTTTTTT,CASATRAANTGELFF
TRBV29-1,.,.,TRBJ2-3,TGCAGCGTTACGATGAGAGGGCCTAGGGATACGCAGTATTTT,CSVTMRGPRDTQYF
TRBV10-2,.,.,TRBJ1-5,TGCGCCAGCAGTGAGGTTAGTGAAAATCAGCCCCAGCATTTT,CASSEVSENQPQHF
TRBV10-3,.,.,TRBJ2-2,TGTGCCATCAGTGAGGGTGCAGGGGCCCACTCGAACACCGGGGAGCTGTTTTTT,CAISEGAGAHSNTGELFF
TRBV13,TRBD1,.,TRBJ1-1,TGTGCCAGCAGCAACCGGGACAGGGGGCGAGGGACTGAAGCTTTCTTT,CASSNRDRGRGTEAFF
TRBV4-1,.,.,TRBJ2-5,TGCGCCAGCAGCCAATATGCGGGAACGATACAAGAGACCCAGTACTTC,CASSQYAGTIQETQYF
TRBV9,.,once,TRBJ1-4,TGTGCCAGCAGTCCTCGGGGGGAGCCTAATGAAAAACTGTTTTTT,CASSPRGEPNEKLFF
TRBV19,.,.,TRBJ1-2,TGTGCCAGTAGTCCCGCCGGGGTGGAGGGGGACTATGGCTACACCTTC,CASSPAGVEGDYGYTF
TRBV7-9,.,once,TRBJ2-3,TGTGCCAGCAGCTTAGGAAGCACAGATACGCAGTATTTT,CASSLGSTDTQYF
TRBV18,.,few,TRBJ1-2,TGTGCCAGCTCACCCGGGGACGGGTATGGCTACACCTTC,CASSPGDGYGYTF
TRBV7-2,.,.,TRBJ2-7,TGTGCCAGCAGCTTCCTTGGGGTTAACTACGAGCAGTACTTC,CASSFLGVNYEQYF
TRBV7-2,.,.,TRBJ1-5,TGTGCCAGCAGCTTAGGAGGTGGTCAGCCCCAGCATTTT,CASSLGGGQPQHF
TRBV7-2,TRBD2,.,TRBJ2-5,TGTGCCAGCAAAAGCGGGAGCGTCCAAGAGACCCAGTACTTC,CASKSGSVQETQYF
TRBV10-3,TRBD1,.,TRBJ1-1,TGTGCCATCAGTGTGAGTCTTGGACAGGGCTATGGTGAAGCTTTCTTT,CAISVSLGQGYGEAFF
TRBV28,.,.,TRBJ1-2,TGTGCCAGCAGGACGGGGACACAAAGGGGCCACTTC,CASRTGTQRGHF
TRBV9,TRBD1,.,TRBJ2-5,TGTGCCAGCAGCGCCCTAGGGGGCGGAGAGACCCAGTACTTC,CASSALGGGETQYF
TRBV5-1,.,.,TRBJ2-5,TGCGCCAGCAGCTTGCTCCTCGAGACCCAGTACTTC,CASSLLLETQYF
TRBV5-1,.,.,TRBJ2-5,TGCGCCAGCAGCTTGGACGACGGGCAAGAGACCCAGTACTTC,CASSLDDGQETQYF
TRBV5-1,.,.,TRBJ2-2,TGCGCCAGCAGCTTGTACCCCCCGTCGAACACCGGGGAGCTGTTTTTT,CASSLYPPSNTGELFF
TRBV10-3,TRBD1,once,TRBJ1-5,TGTGCCATCGCCGGGACAGGGGATAATCAGCCCCAGCATTTT,CAIAGTGDNQPQHF
TRBV18,.,.,TRBJ1-5,TGTGCCAGCTCACCATCCTGGGCCGTTAACAATCAGCCCCAGCATTTT,CASSPSWAVNNQPQHF